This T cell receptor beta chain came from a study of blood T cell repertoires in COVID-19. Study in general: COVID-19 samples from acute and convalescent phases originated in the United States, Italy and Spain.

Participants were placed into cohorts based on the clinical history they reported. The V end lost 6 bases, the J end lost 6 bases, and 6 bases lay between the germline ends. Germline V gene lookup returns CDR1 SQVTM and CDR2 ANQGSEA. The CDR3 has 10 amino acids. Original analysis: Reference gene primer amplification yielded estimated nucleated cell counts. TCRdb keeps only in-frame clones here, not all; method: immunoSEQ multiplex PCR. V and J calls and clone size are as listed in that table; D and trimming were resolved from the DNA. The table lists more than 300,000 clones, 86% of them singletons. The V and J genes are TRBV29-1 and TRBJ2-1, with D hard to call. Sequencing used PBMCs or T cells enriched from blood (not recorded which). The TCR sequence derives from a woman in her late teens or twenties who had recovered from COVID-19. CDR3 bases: TGCAGCGTCGGTACCAATGAGCAGTTCTTC. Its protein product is CSVGTNEQFF.